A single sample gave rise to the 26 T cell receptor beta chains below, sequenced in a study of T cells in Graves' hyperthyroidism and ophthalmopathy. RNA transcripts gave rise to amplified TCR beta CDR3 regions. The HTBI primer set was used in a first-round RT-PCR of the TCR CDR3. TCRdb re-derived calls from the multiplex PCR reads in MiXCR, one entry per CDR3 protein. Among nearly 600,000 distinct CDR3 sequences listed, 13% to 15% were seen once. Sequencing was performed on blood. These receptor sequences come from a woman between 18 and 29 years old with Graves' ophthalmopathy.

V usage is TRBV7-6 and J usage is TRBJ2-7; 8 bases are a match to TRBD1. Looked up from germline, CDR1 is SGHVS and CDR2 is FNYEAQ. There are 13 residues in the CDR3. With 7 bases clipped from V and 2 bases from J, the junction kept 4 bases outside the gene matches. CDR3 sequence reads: CASIRQGPYEQYF. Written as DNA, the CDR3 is TGTGCCAGCATCCGACAGGGGCCCTACGAGCAGTACTTC.

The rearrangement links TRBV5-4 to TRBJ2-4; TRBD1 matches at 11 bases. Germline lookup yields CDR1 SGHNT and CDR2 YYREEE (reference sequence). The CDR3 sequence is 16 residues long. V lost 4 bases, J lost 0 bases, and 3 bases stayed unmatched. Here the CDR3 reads CASSLDRGQAKNIQYF. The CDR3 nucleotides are TGTGCCAGCAGCCTGGACAGGGGGCAAGCCAAAAACATTCAGTACTTC.

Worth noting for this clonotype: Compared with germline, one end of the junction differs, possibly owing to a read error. The CDR3 loop reads CAGSPTRSGELFF. The CDR3 coding sequence is TGCGCCGGCAGCCCTACTAGATCCGGGGAGCTGTTTTTT. The chain carries TRBV4-1 and TRBJ2-2; a weak D match, TRBD2 (5 bases). Germline values: CDR1 MGHRA, CDR2 YSYEKL. This CDR3 comprises 13 residues.

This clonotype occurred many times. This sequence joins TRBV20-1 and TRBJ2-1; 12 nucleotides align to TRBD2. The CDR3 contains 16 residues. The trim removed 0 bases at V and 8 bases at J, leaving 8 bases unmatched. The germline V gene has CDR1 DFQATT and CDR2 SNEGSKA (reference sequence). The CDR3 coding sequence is TGCAGTGCTAGAGAGGAGGCTAGCGGGAGGGCGGATGAGCAGTTCTTC. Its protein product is CSAREEASGRADEQFF.

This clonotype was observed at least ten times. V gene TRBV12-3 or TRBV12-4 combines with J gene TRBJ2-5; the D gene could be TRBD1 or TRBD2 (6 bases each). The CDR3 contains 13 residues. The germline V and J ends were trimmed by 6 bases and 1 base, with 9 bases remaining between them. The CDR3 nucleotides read TGTGCCAGCAGATGGGGGGCCCAAGAGACCCAGTACTTC. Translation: CASRWGAQETQYF.

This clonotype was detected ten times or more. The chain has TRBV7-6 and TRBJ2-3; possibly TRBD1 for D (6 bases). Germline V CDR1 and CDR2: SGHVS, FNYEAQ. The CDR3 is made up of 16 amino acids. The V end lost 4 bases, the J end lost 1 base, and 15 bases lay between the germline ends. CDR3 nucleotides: TGTGCCAGCAGCTCCCCCCCAGGGGTAGGCACAGATACGCAGTATTTT. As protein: CASSSPPGVGTDTQYF.

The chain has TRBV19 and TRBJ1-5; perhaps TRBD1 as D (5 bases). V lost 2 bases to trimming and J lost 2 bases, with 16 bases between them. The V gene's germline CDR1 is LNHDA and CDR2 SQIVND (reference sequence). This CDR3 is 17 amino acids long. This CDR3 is CASSINRQSAGNQPQHF. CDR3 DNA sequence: TGTGCCAGTAGTATAAACCGACAGTCAGCGGGCAATCAGCCCCAGCATTTT.

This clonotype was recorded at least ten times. CDR3 DNA: TGTGCCAGCAGCCTCGGGACAGGTCCCATAGGTACGCAGTATTTT. This translates into CASSLGTGPIGTQYF. J is TRBJ2-3 and V is TRBV7-6, with 8 bases matching TRBD1. Germline trimming cut 5 bases from V and 8 bases from J; bases unmatched to any gene: 12. In germline, CDR1 is SGHVS, CDR2 FNYEAQ. The CDR3 totals 15 residues.

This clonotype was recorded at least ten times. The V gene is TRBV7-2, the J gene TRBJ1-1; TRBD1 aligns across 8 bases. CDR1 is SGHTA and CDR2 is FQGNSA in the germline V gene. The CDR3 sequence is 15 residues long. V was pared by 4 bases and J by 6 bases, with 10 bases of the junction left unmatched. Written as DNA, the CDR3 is TGTGCCAGCAGCTGGGGCCAGGGGGCCAGCGCTGAAGCTTTCTTT. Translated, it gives CASSWGQGASAEAFF.

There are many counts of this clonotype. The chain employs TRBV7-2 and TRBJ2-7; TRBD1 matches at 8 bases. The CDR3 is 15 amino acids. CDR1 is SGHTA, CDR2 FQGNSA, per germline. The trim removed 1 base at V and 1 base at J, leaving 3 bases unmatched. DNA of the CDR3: TGTGCCAGCAGCTTAGGACAGGGGTCGTCCTACGAGCAGTACTTC. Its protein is CASSLGQGSSYEQYF.

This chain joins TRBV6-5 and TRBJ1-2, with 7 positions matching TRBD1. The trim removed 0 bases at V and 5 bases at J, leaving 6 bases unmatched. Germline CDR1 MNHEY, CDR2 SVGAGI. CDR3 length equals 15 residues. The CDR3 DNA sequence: TGTGCCAGCAGTTACTCGGTAACAGGGGAGTATGGCTACACCTTC. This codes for CASSYSVTGEYGYTF.

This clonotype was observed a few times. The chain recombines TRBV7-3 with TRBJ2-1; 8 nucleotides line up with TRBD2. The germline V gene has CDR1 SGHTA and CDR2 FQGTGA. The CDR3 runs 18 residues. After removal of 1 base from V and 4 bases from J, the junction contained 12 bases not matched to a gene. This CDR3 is CASSLKSLGSGSYNEQFF. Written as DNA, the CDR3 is TGTGCCAGCAGCTTAAAATCCCTTGGCAGCGGGAGTTACAATGAGCAGTTCTTC.

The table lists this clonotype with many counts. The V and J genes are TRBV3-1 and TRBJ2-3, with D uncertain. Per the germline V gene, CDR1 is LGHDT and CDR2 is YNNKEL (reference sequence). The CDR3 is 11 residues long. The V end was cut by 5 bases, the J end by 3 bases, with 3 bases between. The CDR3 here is CASSKTDTQYF. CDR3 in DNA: TGTGCCAGCAGCAAGACAGATACGCAGTATTTT.

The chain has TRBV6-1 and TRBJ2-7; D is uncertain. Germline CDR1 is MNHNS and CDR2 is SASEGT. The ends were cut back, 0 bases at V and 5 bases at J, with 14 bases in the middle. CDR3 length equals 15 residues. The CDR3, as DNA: TGTGCCAGCAGTGAAGCGGCCTACCGTGGTGACGAGCAGTACTTC. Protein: CASSEAAYRGDEQYF.

The DNA for the CDR3 is TGTGCCAGCAGTGAATGGGTGGAAAGGGTCCACACCGGGGAGCTGTTTTTT. It translates to CASSEWVERVHTGELFF. The rearrangement uses TRBV6-1 and TRBJ2-2; D unclear. V was cut by 2 bases and J by 3 bases, with 16 bases left in between. The CDR3 runs to 17 residues. Germline CDR1 is MNHNS and CDR2 is SASEGT.

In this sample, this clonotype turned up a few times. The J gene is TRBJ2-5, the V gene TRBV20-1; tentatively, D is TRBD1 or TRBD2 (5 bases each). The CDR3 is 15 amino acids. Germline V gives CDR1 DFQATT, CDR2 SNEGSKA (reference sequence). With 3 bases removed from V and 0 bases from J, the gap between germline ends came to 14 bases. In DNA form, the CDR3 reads TGCAGTGCTAGGGGGATGGGGACGGACCAAGAGACCCAGTACTTC. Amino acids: CSARGMGTDQETQYF.

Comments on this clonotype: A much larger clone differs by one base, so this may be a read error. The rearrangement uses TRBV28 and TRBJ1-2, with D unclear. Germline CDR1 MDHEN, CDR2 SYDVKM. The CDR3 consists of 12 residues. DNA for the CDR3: TGTGCCGGCAGTTTAGAGAGGTTTGGCTACACCTTC. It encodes CAGSLERFGYTF.

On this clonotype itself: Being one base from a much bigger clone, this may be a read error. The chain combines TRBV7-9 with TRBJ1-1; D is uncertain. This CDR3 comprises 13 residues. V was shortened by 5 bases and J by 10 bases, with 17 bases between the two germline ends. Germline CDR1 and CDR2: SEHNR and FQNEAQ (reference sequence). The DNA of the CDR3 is TGTGCCAGCAGCATCCGGCCCCAAGGCCGAGCTTTCTTT. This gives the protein CASSIRPQGRAFF.

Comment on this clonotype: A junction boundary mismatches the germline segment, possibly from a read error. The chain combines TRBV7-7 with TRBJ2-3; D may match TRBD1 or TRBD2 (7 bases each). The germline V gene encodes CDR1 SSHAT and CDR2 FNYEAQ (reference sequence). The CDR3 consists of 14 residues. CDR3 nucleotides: TGTGCTAGCAGTTCTCAGGGGGGGAGTGGTACGCAGTATTTT. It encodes CASSSQGGSGTQYF.

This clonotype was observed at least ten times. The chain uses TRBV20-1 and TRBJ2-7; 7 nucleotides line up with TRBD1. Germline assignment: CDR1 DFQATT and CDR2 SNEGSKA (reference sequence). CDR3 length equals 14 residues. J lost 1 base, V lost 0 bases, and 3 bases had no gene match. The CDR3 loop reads CSARDPGQSYEQYF. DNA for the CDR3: TGCAGTGCTAGAGACCCGGGACAGTCCTACGAGCAGTACTTC.

Here the CDR3 reads CASRPGTGFTGELFF. CDR3 sequence (DNA): TGTGCCAGCAGGCCCGGGACAGGGTTCACCGGGGAGCTGTTTTTT. This chain connects TRBV5-4 to TRBJ2-2, with 9 bases matching TRBD1. The CDR3 has 15 residues. V lost 5 bases, J lost 4 bases, and 6 bases stayed unmatched. Looked up from germline, CDR1 is SGHNT and CDR2 is YYREEE (reference sequence).

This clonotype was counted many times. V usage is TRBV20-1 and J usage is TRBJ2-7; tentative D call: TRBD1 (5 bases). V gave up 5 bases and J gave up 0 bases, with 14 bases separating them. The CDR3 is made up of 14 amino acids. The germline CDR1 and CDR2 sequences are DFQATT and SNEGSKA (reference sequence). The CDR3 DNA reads TGCAGTGCTCTAGGCACAGGTAACTCCTACGAGCAGTACTTC. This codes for CSALGTGNSYEQYF.

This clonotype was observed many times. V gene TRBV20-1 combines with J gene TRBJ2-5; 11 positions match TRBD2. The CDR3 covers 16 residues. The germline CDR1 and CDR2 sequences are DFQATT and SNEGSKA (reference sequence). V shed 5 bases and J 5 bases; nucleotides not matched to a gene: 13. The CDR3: CSAEIRSGRAGETQYF. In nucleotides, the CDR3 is TGCAGTGCTGAGATCCGTAGCGGGAGGGCCGGGGAGACCCAGTACTTC.

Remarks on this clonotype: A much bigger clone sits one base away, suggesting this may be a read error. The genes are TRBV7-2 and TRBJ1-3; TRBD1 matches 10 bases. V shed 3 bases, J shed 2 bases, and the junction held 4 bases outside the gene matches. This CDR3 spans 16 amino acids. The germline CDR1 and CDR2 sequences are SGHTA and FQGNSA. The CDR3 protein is CASSFRQGATGNTIYF. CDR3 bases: TGTGCCAGCAGCTTCCGACAGGGGGCAACTGGAAACACCATATATTTT. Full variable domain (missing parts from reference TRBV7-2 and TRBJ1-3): GAGVSQSPSNKVTEKGKDVELRCDPISGHTALYWYRQSLGQGLEFLIYFQGNSAPDKSGLPSDRFSAERTGGSVSTLTIQRTQQEDSAVYLCASSFRQGATGNTIYFGEGSWLTVV.

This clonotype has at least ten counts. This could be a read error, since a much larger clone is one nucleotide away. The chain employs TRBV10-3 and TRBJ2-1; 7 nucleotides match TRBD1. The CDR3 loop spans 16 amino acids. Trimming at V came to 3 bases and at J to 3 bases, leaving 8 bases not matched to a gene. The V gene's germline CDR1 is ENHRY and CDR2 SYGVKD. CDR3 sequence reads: CAISDYRGADYNEQFF. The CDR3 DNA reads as TGTGCCATCAGTGATTACAGGGGAGCGGACTACAATGAGCAGTTCTTC.

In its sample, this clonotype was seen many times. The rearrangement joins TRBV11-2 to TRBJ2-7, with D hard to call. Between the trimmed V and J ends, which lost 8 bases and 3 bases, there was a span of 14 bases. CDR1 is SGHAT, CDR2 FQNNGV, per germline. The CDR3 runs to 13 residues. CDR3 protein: CASVGRSSYEQYF. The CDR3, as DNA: TGTGCCAGCGTCGGGCGGTCAAGCTACGAGCAGTACTTC.